The 4 T cell receptor beta chains presented below share a single source sample, sequenced in a study of technical replicates of blood from a handful of donors. TCRdb's copy holds only in-frame clones and misses some; the assay was immunoSEQ multiplex PCR. Of more than 90,000 clones in the sample, approximately 96% were seen once. Sequencing input: T cells isolated from PBMCs. The source of these receptors is a human donor in good health.

This chain uses TRBV7-9 with TRBJ1-5; a possible D gene is TRBD1 (5 bases). Germline-derived CDR1 and CDR2 are SEHNR and FQNEAQ (reference sequence). Trimming shortened V by 4 bases and J by 5 bases, and 12 bases separated the two germline ends. This CDR3 is 14 amino acids long. CDR3 sequence: CASSSRGDDQPQHF. The CDR3 nucleotides are TGTGCCAGCAGCTCCCGGGGGGACGATCAGCCCCAGCATTTT.

This clone appeared a single time. The chain is built from TRBV2 and TRBJ1-6; no reliable D call. Germline loops: CDR1 SNHLY, CDR2 FYNNEI. CDR3 length equals 15 residues. V lost 0 bases, J lost 5 bases, and 8 bases lay in between. CDR3 in amino acids: CASSEALQNNSPLHF. The CDR3 nucleotides read TGTGCCAGCAGTGAAGCGTTGCAGAATAATTCACCCCTCCACTTT.

The rearrangement joins TRBV28 to TRBJ2-7; TRBD1 agrees at 7 bases. The J segment lost 5 bases and the V segment lost 7 bases, leaving 11 bases of the junction unmatched. CDR1 and CDR2 from the germline V gene are MDHEN and SYDVKM. CDR3 length equals 14 residues. The CDR3 DNA reads TGTGCCAGCACTCACCCGACAGGGACCCACGAGCAGTACTTC. Translated, it gives CASTHPTGTHEQYF.

The genes are TRBV28 and TRBJ2-1, with D possibly matching TRBD1 (5 bases). Germline V CDR1 and CDR2: MDHEN, SYDVKM. The CDR3 sequence is 15 residues long. V was pared by 4 bases and J by 8 bases, with 18 bases between. The DNA for the CDR3 is TGTGCCAGCAGTTCCAGGTTCGAACAGGCGGATGAGCAGTTCTTC. Its translation: CASSSRFEQADEQFF. Variable domain in full (rest from reference TRBV28 and TRBJ2-1): DVKVTQSSRYLVKRTGEKVFLECVQDMDHENMFWYRQDPGLGLRLIYFSYDVKMKEKGDIPEGYSVSREKKERFSLILESASTNQTSMYLCASSSRFEQADEQFFGPGTRLTVL.